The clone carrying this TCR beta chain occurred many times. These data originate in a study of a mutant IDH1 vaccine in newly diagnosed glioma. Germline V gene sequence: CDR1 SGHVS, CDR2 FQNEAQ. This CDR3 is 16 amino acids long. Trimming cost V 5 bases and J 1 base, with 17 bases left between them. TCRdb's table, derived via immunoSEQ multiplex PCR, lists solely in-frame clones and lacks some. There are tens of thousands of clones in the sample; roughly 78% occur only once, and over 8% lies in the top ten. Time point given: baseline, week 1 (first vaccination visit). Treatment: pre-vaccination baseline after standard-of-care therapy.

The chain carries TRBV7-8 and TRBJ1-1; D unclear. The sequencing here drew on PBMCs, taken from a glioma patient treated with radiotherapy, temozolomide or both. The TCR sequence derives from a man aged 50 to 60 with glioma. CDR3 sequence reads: CASSVRSRMENTEAFF. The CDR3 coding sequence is TGTGCCAGCAGCGTCCGGAGCAGGATGGAGAACACTGAAGCTTTCTTT. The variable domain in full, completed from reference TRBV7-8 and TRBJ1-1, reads GAGVSQSPRYKVAKRGQDVALRCDPISGHVSLFWYQQALGQGPEFLTYFQNEAQLDKSGLPSDRFFAERPEGSVSTLKIQRTQQEDSAVYLCASSVRSRMENTEAFFGQGTRLTVV.